The clone carrying this T cell receptor beta chain has just a few counts. Its target is not known. The authors made TCR beta libraries by quantitative 5'-RACE with molecular barcodes. One entry per CDR3 protein results from TCRdb running MiXCR on the 5' RACE reads. The sample includes around 890,000 distinct CDR3 sequences, 12% of them seen just once. The CDR3 consists of 15 residues. J was trimmed by 3 bases and V by 0 bases; bases with no gene match: 3. CDR1 is DFQATT and CDR2 is SNEGSKA in the germline V gene (reference sequence). The sample is drawn from a study of CD8 T cells in ankylosing spondylitis. Regarding the study as a whole: Clones linked with disease were CD8+ and fairly uncommon in the peripheral blood. The study identified a TCR beta motif of several highly homologous variants that appeared characteristic of ankylosing spondylitis blood.

The source of this sequence is a male donor with ankylosing spondylitis. The rearrangement links TRBV20-1 to TRBJ2-3; 10 bases agree with TRBD2. Sequences were obtained from blood, either unsorted or a sorted T cell fraction (not recorded which). CDR3 region: CSARDGSGRTDTQYF. DNA of the CDR3: TGCAGTGCTAGAGATGGTAGCGGGAGGACAGATACGCAGTATTTT.